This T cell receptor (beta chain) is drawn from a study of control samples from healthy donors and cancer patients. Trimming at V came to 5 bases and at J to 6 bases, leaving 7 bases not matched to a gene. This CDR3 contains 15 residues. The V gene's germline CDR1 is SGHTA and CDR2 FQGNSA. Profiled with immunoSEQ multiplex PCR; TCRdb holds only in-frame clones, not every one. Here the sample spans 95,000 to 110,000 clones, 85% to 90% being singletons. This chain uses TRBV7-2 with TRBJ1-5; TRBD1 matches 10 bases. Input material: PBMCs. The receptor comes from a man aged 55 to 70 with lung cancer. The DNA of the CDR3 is TGTGCCAGCAGCCCGGACAGGGGGAGGGGTCAGCCCCAGCATTTT. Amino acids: CASSPDRGRGQPQHF.